The 14 T cell receptor beta chains in this list originate from one sample, sequenced in a study of OX40 agonist ivuxolimab in advanced cancers. The method was immunoSEQ multiplex PCR; TCRdb's version includes in-frame clones alone and lacks a portion of them. The sample holds tens of thousands of clones; about 83% are singletons and the top ten take approximately 10%. Sequencing was performed on CD4+ or CD8+ T cells sorted from blood, taken in a trial of the OX40 agonist ivuxolimab. The receptor set was obtained from an adult with an advanced solid tumor such as melanoma, head and neck, liver or kidney cancer.

V gene TRBV6-1 combines with J gene TRBJ1-1; D uncertain. CDR1 and CDR2 from the germline V gene are MNHNS and SASEGT. The V end lost 6 bases, the J end lost 4 bases, and 15 bases lay between the germline ends. The CDR3 totals 14 residues. The CDR3 sequence: CASRLEAGGTEAFF. CDR3 in DNA: TGTGCCAGCAGGCTAGAGGCGGGTGGCACTGAAGCTTTCTTT.

CDR3 protein: CASSFGANNEQFF. CDR3 in DNA: TGTGCCAGCAGTTTTGGGGCGAACAATGAGCAGTTCTTC. The chain combines TRBV27 with TRBJ2-1, with D perhaps matching TRBD1 (5 bases). Looked up from germline, CDR1 is MNHEY and CDR2 is SMNVEV (reference sequence). This CDR3 is built from 13 residues. Trimming removed 3 bases from V and 5 bases from J, with 8 bases in between.

The chain employs TRBV11-2 and TRBJ2-7, with 8 positions matching TRBD2. With 1 base clipped from V and 6 bases from J, the junction kept 2 bases outside the gene matches. CDR1 SGHAT and CDR2 FQNNGV come from the germline V gene. The CDR3 extends over 13 amino acids. CDR3 protein: CASSLVLAVEQYF. DNA for the CDR3: TGTGCCAGCAGCTTAGTACTAGCGGTCGAGCAGTACTTC.

The chain recombines TRBV5-6 with TRBJ2-6, with TRBD2 as a possible D gene (5 bases). Trimming took 10 bases from V and 3 from J, leaving 11 bases between them. The CDR3 runs to 13 residues. Germline assignment: CDR1 SGHDT and CDR2 YYEEEE. CDR3 nucleotide sequence: TGTGCCGGACTGAGGTTTGGGGCCAACGTCCTGACTTTC. It codes for CAGLRFGANVLTF.

The J gene is TRBJ1-1, the V gene TRBV29-1; the D is unclear. The CDR3 contains 11 residues. From germline, CDR1 is SQVTM and CDR2 ANQGSEA. V gave up 4 bases and J gave up 1 base, with 4 bases separating them. This CDR3 is CSVVGNTEAFF. For the CDR3, the DNA is TGCAGCGTTGTCGGGAACACTGAAGCTTTCTTT.

The genes are TRBV4-3 and TRBJ1-1, with D perhaps TRBD1 (5 bases). This CDR3 is 14 amino acids long. From germline, CDR1 is LGHNA and CDR2 YSLEER. The ends were cut back, 2 bases at V and 1 base at J, with 8 bases in the middle. Written as DNA, the CDR3 is TGCGCCAGCAGCCAATACCAGGGGAACACTGAAGCTTTCTTT. It yields the protein CASSQYQGNTEAFF.

This clone is large. The chain recombines TRBV9 with TRBJ2-1, with a weak D call TRBD1 (5 bases). The CDR3 has 15 residues. Trimming left V 4 bases short and J 2 bases short, with 13 bases between. The germline V gene has CDR1 SGDLS and CDR2 YYNGEE. CDR3 loop: CASSHQGNTYNEQFF. CDR3 in DNA: TGTGCCAGCAGCCACCAGGGAAATACCTACAATGAGCAGTTCTTC.

This clone was found once. This CDR3 is also generated by other DNA sequences in the sample. V and J are TRBV7-3 and TRBJ2-1; 7 positions match TRBD2. The V gene's germline CDR1 is SGHTA and CDR2 FQGTGA. The CDR3 is 18 amino acids. Germline trimming cut 2 bases from V and 10 bases from J; bases unmatched to any gene: 20. The DNA of the CDR3 is TGTGCCAGCAGCTTATCAAATCTGGGGCTAGCGGAGTCTGGGGAGCAGTTCTTC. Residues: CASSLSNLGLAESGEQFF.

V is TRBV10-2 and J is TRBJ2-7; D is tentatively TRBD1 or TRBD2 (6 bases each). The V gene lost 2 bases and the J gene lost 2 bases, with 7 bases spanning the gap. The CDR3 runs to 13 residues. Germline V gives CDR1 WSHSY, CDR2 SAAADI. The CDR3 sequence: CASSEGGPYEQYF. In nucleotides, the CDR3 is TGCGCCAGCAGTGAGGGGGGGCCCTACGAGCAGTACTTC.

The DNA for the CDR3 is TGTGCCAGCAGAGGTCGAGTCGACTATGGCTACACCTTC. Its protein is CASRGRVDYGYTF. The chain has TRBV9 and TRBJ1-2; D call uncertain. Germline CDR1 is SGDLS and CDR2 is YYNGEE. The CDR3 has 13 amino acids. The germline V and J ends were trimmed by 5 bases and 3 bases, with 11 bases remaining between them.

This clone was counted between two and nine times. The chain combines TRBV7-2 with TRBJ2-1; perhaps D is TRBD1 or TRBD2 (5 bases each). Trimming took off 1 base at V and 1 base at J, with 17 bases between the two ends. Germline V gene sequence: CDR1 SGHTA, CDR2 FQGNSA. The length of the CDR3 is 18 residues. CDR3 residues: CASSLEGHGASSYNEQFF. Here the CDR3 DNA reads TGTGCCAGCAGCTTAGAAGGCCACGGGGCCAGTTCCTACAATGAGCAGTTCTTC.

The gene calls are TRBV27 and TRBJ1-1; 7 positions match TRBD1. There are 15 residues in the CDR3. The trim removed 2 bases at V and 0 bases at J, leaving 3 bases unmatched. The germline gives CDR1 MNHEY, CDR2 SMNVEV (reference sequence). For the CDR3, the DNA is TGTGCCAGCAGTTTAGGGACAGCCATGAACACTGAAGCTTTCTTT. This gives the protein CASSLGTAMNTEAFF.

This chain links TRBV7-9 with TRBJ2-1; 8 bases agree with TRBD2. Trimming at V came to 3 bases and at J to 9 bases, leaving 1 base not matched to a gene. The CDR3 extends over 12 amino acids. The germline V gene encodes CDR1 SEHNR and CDR2 FQNEAQ (reference sequence). The CDR3 sequence: CASSFLAGEQFF. The DNA for the CDR3 is TGTGCCAGCAGCTTCCTAGCGGGTGAGCAGTTCTTC.

The count of this clone is one. The chain is built from TRBV5-5 and TRBJ1-3, with D perhaps matching TRBD1 (5 bases). Looked up from germline, CDR1 is SGHKS and CDR2 is YYEKEE (reference sequence). The germline V and J ends were trimmed by 2 bases and 4 bases, with 13 bases remaining between them. CDR3 length: 15 residues. CDR3 bases: TGTGCCAGCAGCTTCACGGGACGGCCGGGAAACACCATATATTTT. It codes for CASSFTGRPGNTIYF. Looking up the rest from reference TRBV5-5 and TRBJ1-3 gives the full variable domain: DAGVTQSPTHLIKTRGQQVTLRCSPISGHKSVSWYQQVLGQGPQFIFQYYEKEERGRGNFPDRFSARQFPNYSSELNVNALLLGDSALYLCASSFTGRPGNTIYFGEGSWLTVV.